Each of the 24 T cell receptor beta chains below was sequenced from the same sample in a study of cytomegalovirus exposure and HLA in healthy donors. Amplification used 60 Vbeta primers and 13 Jbeta primers. The repertoire was sequenced with immunoSEQ multiplex PCR; TCRdb's copy has only in-frame clones and lacks some. Of under 300,000 clones in the sample, about nine tenths were seen once. Specimen: PBMCs. The receptors stem from a man aged 40-49 years in good health and CMV-seropositive.

The gene calls are TRBV6-6 and TRBJ2-6; D uncertain. CDR3 length: 15 amino acids. V gave up 6 bases and J gave up 3 bases, with 12 bases separating them. Germline-derived CDR1 and CDR2 are MNHNY and SVGAGI (reference sequence). This chain's CDR3 is CASSREAHGANVLTF. The CDR3 DNA follows: TGTGCCAGCAGCCGCGAGGCCCATGGGGCCAACGTCCTGACTTTC.

This clone was recorded only once. This rearrangement joins TRBV28 to TRBJ2-7, with 9 bases matching TRBD1. Trimming cost V 6 bases and J 12 bases; bases outside gene matches: 15. The CDR3 loop spans 14 amino acids. CDR1 is MDHEN and CDR2 is SYDVKM in the germline V gene. The CDR3 here is CASSRQGGIYWSYF. The CDR3, as DNA: TGTGCCAGCAGCCGACAGGGGGGGATCTACTGGTCGTACTTC.

The J gene is TRBJ2-1, the V gene TRBV27; 10 bases fit TRBD2. The CDR3 totals 17 residues. Trimming at V came to 0 bases and at J to 6 bases, leaving 8 bases not matched to a gene. Germline V lookup: CDR1 MNHEY, CDR2 SMNVEV (reference sequence). The CDR3 loop reads CASSLSASGRVGNEQFF. The CDR3, as DNA: TGTGCCAGCAGTTTATCGGCTAGCGGGAGAGTTGGCAATGAGCAGTTCTTC.

Concerning this clone itself: The identical CDR3 is also encoded by other nucleotide sequences in the sample. V is TRBV16 and J is TRBJ2-7; D remains unclear. Germline loops: CDR1 KGHSY, CDR2 FQNENV. The CDR3 totals 13 residues. Trimming removed 0 bases at V and 3 bases at J, with 6 bases between. CDR3 sequence (DNA): TGTGCCAGCAGCCAATCTGGCGGCTACGAGCAGTACTTC. This sequence encodes CASSQSGGYEQYF.

The chain combines TRBV29-1 with TRBJ2-5; 8 bases are a match to TRBD1. The J call may be in error: the DNA end matches TRBJ2-7 better. Germline V gene lookup returns CDR1 SQVTM and CDR2 ANQGSEA. The CDR3 is 14 residues long. CDR3 protein: CSVEDVDRDYEQYF. The CDR3 DNA reads TGCAGCGTTGAAGATGTGGACAGGGACTACGAGCAGTACTTC.

CDR3 sequence: CASSPLAGDTYNEQFF. DNA for the CDR3: TGTGCCAGCTCACCTCTAGCGGGAGATACCTACAATGAGCAGTTCTTC. The J gene is TRBJ2-1, the V gene TRBV18; 10 positions agree with TRBD2. The CDR3 contains 16 residues. CDR1 is KGHSH and CDR2 is LQKENI in the germline V gene. V was pared by 3 bases and J by 2 bases, with 4 bases of the junction left unmatched.

The J gene is TRBJ2-1, the V gene TRBV5-6; 7 nucleotides match TRBD2. The CDR3 extends over 17 amino acids. The trim removed 6 bases at V and 9 bases at J, leaving 21 bases unmatched. Per germline, CDR1 SGHDT and CDR2 YYEEEE. The CDR3 here is CASTLRLGGRETAEQFF. DNA for the CDR3: TGTGCCAGCACTTTGAGGTTGGGCGGGAGAGAGACGGCTGAGCAGTTCTTC.

The chain joins TRBV11-3 to TRBJ2-2; 7 bases align to TRBD2. Germline CDR1 SGHNT, CDR2 YENEEA. The V gene end was trimmed by 5 bases and the J gene end by 7 bases; junction bases not matched to a gene: 10. The CDR3 is made up of 15 amino acids. CDR3 nucleotides: TGTGCCAGCAGCCCACGGCGGGAGATTAGCGGGGAGCTGTTTTTT. It translates to CASSPRREISGELFF.

The gene calls are TRBV18 and TRBJ1-5; 8 nucleotides line up with TRBD1. There are 16 residues in the CDR3. The germline gives CDR1 KGHSH, CDR2 LQKENI. V shed 2 bases and J 3 bases; nucleotides not matched to a gene: 6. The CDR3 coding sequence is TGTGCCAGCTCACCAGTCACAGGGGGGAACAATCAGCCCCAGCATTTT. This encodes CASSPVTGGNNQPQHF.

The chain uses TRBV11-3 and TRBJ2-7, with TRBD2 matching 7 bases. The germline V gene encodes CDR1 SGHNT and CDR2 YENEEA. The CDR3 is 14 residues long. The V segment lost 3 bases and the J segment 6 bases; nucleotides outside the gene matches: 8. The CDR3 sequence: CASSFSGQASEQYF. As DNA, the CDR3 is TGTGCCAGCAGCTTTAGCGGGCAGGCGTCCGAGCAGTACTTC.

CDR3 sequence reads: CASSLEGRGNEQYF. CDR3 DNA: TGCGCCAGCAGCTTGGAAGGACGGGGGAACGAGCAGTACTTC. The V call is TRBV5-1, the J call TRBJ2-7; D is possibly TRBD2 (6 bases). This CDR3 has 14 amino acids. The germline V gene encodes CDR1 SGHRS and CDR2 YFSETQ. Deletions cut 0 bases from V and 5 bases from J, with 12 bases between. Full variable domain (remainder filled in from reference TRBV5-1 and TRBJ2-7): KAGVTQTPRYLIKTRGQQVTLSCSPISGHRSVSWYQQTPGQGLQFLFEYFSETQRNKGNFPGRFSGRQFSNSRSEMNVSTLELGDSALYLCASSLEGRGNEQYFGPGTRLTVT.

V gene TRBV10-3 combines with J gene TRBJ2-1; TRBD2 matches at 8 bases. The CDR3 runs to 13 residues. Trimming cost V 4 bases and J 15 bases; bases outside gene matches: 11. Germline V gene lookup returns CDR1 ENHRY and CDR2 SYGVKD. CDR3: CAISGTEAGGRFF. CDR3 in DNA: TGTGCCATCAGTGGGACAGAGGCGGGAGGACGGTTCTTC.

The chain has TRBV18 and TRBJ1-5; 9 positions match TRBD1. The V and J ends lost 2 bases and 6 bases, in that order; junction bases with no gene match: 5. CDR3 length: 15 amino acids. Per germline, CDR1 KGHSH and CDR2 LQKENI. CDR3 region: CASSPRDRGGQPQHF. Written as DNA, the CDR3 is TGTGCCAGCTCACCAAGAGACAGGGGGGGTCAGCCCCAGCATTTT.

This clone was counted a single time. The chain combines TRBV19 with TRBJ2-7; 8 bases line up with TRBD1. The germline gives CDR1 LNHDA, CDR2 SQIVND (reference sequence). This CDR3 comprises 13 residues. Trimming took 8 bases from V and 2 from J; bases not matched to a gene: 5. CDR3 sequence reads: CASWDRFTYEQYF. In DNA, the CDR3 is TGTGCCAGTTGGGACAGGTTCACCTACGAGCAGTACTTC.

The chain carries TRBV6-5 and TRBJ2-3; perhaps TRBD2 as D (5 bases). The ends were cut back, 1 base at V and 0 bases at J, with 11 bases in the middle. Germline CDR1 reads MNHEY; CDR2 reads SVGAGI. This CDR3 comprises 16 residues. The chain's CDR3 is CASSYFGRTSTDTQYF. The CDR3 DNA reads TGTGCCAGCAGTTACTTTGGGAGAACTAGCACAGATACGCAGTATTTT.

In this sample, this clone turned up once. Here the CDR3 reads CASSLASSTPADTQYF. The CDR3 DNA sequence: TGTGCCAGCAGCTTAGCCTCGTCCACACCCGCAGATACGCAGTATTTT. This sequence joins TRBV7-9 and TRBJ2-3; D is ambiguous. Germline V CDR1 and CDR2: SEHNR, FQNEAQ (reference sequence). This CDR3 spans 16 amino acids. V was trimmed by 0 bases and J by 4 bases, leaving 14 bases between them.

This clone has more than one count but fewer than ten. The chain joins TRBV4-3 to TRBJ2-1, with 11 bases matching TRBD2. Trimming at V came to 1 base and at J to 12 bases, leaving 8 bases not matched to a gene. Germline V lookup: CDR1 LGHNA, CDR2 YSLEER. The CDR3 extends over 15 amino acids. This CDR3 reads CASSQGLAGGGRQFF. CDR3 nucleotide sequence: TGCGCCAGCAGCCAAGGCCTAGCGGGAGGAGGGCGGCAGTTCTTC.

The chain uses TRBV2 and TRBJ2-1; 9 bases line up with TRBD1. Germline assignment: CDR1 SNHLY and CDR2 FYNNEI. The CDR3 covers 16 residues. V shed 6 bases, J shed 6 bases, and the junction held 12 bases outside the gene matches. The CDR3 bases are TGTGCCAGCAGCCCTCCGGGACAGGGACAAAGCAATGAGCAGTTCTTC. This codes for CASSPPGQGQSNEQFF. The full variable domain, its missing parts supplied by reference TRBV2 and TRBJ2-1, is EPEVTQTPSHQVTQMGQEVILRCVPISNHLYFYWYRQILGQKVEFLVSFYNNEISEKSEIFDDQFSVERPDGSNFTLKIRSTKLEDSAMYFCASSPPGQGQSNEQFFGPGTRLTVL.

The gene calls are TRBV5-1 and TRBJ2-3, with 7 bases aligning to TRBD2. Germline-derived CDR1 and CDR2 are SGHRS and YFSETQ. V gave up 0 bases and J gave up 2 bases; unmatched junction bases: 6. This CDR3 has 16 amino acids. CDR3 in amino acids: CASSLGGSLNTDTQYF. The CDR3, as DNA: TGCGCCAGCAGCTTGGGCGGGAGCCTAAACACAGATACGCAGTATTTT.

The chain employs TRBV10-3 and TRBJ2-7; 9 bases are shared with TRBD1. The length of the CDR3 is 13 residues. Trimming at V came to 8 bases and at J to 1 base, leaving 3 bases not matched to a gene. CDR1 ENHRY and CDR2 SYGVKD come from the germline V gene. The CDR3 region has the DNA TGTGCCATCTCCGGGACAGGGTCCTACGAGCAGTACTTC. Translated: CAISGTGSYEQYF.

This clone appeared a few times. The chain combines TRBV6-5 with TRBJ1-5; D is unresolved. V was trimmed by 4 bases and J by 0 bases, leaving 4 bases between them. Per germline, CDR1 MNHEY and CDR2 SVGAGI. The CDR3 spans 13 residues. The CDR3 sequence: CASSSSSNQPQHF. The CDR3 bases are TGTGCCAGCAGTTCCAGTAGCAATCAGCCCCAGCATTTT.

This rearrangement joins TRBV28 to TRBJ2-1; 8 bases fit TRBD2. The trim removed 1 base at V and 4 bases at J, leaving 15 bases unmatched. CDR1 is MDHEN, CDR2 SYDVKM, per germline. The CDR3 is 19 residues long. The CDR3: CASSLSGGSPSGPYNEQFF. CDR3 bases: TGTGCCAGCAGTTTATCCGGGGGGAGTCCTAGCGGGCCGTACAATGAGCAGTTCTTC.

This rearrangement joins TRBV10-1 to TRBJ2-7, with 8 bases identical to TRBD2. With V trimmed by 5 bases and J by 2 bases, 11 bases remained unmatched. CDR1 is WNHNN, CDR2 SYGVQD, per germline (reference sequence). CDR3 length: 16 amino acids. CDR3 loop: CASSKSPGLDPYEQYF. CDR3 nucleotides: TGCGCCAGCAGTAAGAGCCCGGGACTAGACCCCTACGAGCAGTACTTC.

This clone appeared once. This chain links TRBV27 with TRBJ2-3; D uncertain. The CDR3 has 14 amino acids. Germline loops: CDR1 MNHEY, CDR2 SMNVEV (reference sequence). Trimming cost V 8 bases and J 6 bases, with 18 bases left between them. The CDR3 bases are TGTGCCAGCGGAGACCTGACCCCGTTGGATACGCAGTATTTT. This translates into CASGDLTPLDTQYF.